This TCR beta chain appears in the sequencing data of a study of regulatory T cells in long-lasting Graves disease. This clonotype was seen ten or more times. The CDR3 end shows no conserved phenylalanine or tryptophan, and so a read error is likely. For TCR beta, libraries came from iRepertoire HTBI primers and Arm-PCR of CDR3 regions. In TCRdb, the multiplex PCR reads were re-called with MiXCR into one record per CDR3 protein. The sample contains hundreds of thousands of distinct CDR3 sequences, around 15% of which appear only once. From germline, CDR1 is MDHEN and CDR2 SYDVKM. V shed 5 bases and J 5 bases; nucleotides not matched to a gene: 18. This CDR3 spans 19 amino acids. The time point here: newly diagnosed GD, antithyroid drugs for less than 3 months. The TCR library was made from RNA extracted from PBMCs. This sample was also put to use in a study of T cells in Graves' hyperthyroidism and ophthalmopathy. As that report states: RT-PCR in the first round (using the HTBI primer set) targeted the TCR CDR3.

This specimen consisted of peripheral blood mononuclear cells (PBMCs), obtained at new diagnosis, from a patient treated with antithyroid drugs. The chain carries TRBV28 and TRBJ2-5; 12 bases map to TRBD2. The clonotype was recovered from a woman aged 25 to 45 with Graves disease. The CDR3 bases are TGTGCCAGCAGTGAAATGTCCGGGACTAGCGGGTTGCGGTACGAGACCCAGTACTCC. This gives the protein CASSEMSGTSGLRYETQYS.